The 18 T cell receptor beta chains in this list originate from one sample, sequenced in a study of monozygotic twins with inflammatory bowel disease. From its re-call of the 5' RACE reads, TCRdb lists each CDR3 protein once, without DNA. Its listing shows about 440,000 distinct CDR3 sequences. The specimen sequenced was blood. Source of these receptors: a human donor with ulcerative colitis or Crohn's disease, or a healthy co-twin of an affected twin (not recorded which).

This rearrangement joins TRBV2 to TRBJ2-1; the D call from TCRdb, TRBD1, cannot be confirmed without DNA. The CDR3 extends over 20 amino acids. Germline CDR1 SNHLY, CDR2 FYNNEI. This chain's CDR3 is CAVSQRDRGWAGSSYNEQFF. Full variable domain (outside the CDR3, taken from reference TRBV2 and TRBJ2-1): EPEVTQTPSHQVTQMGQEVILRCVPISNHLYFYWYRQILGQKVEFLVSFYNNEISEKSEIFDDQFSVERPDGSNFTLKIRSTKLEDSAMYFCAVSQRDRGWAGSSYNEQFFGPGTRLTVL.

The V and J genes are TRBV30 and TRBJ2-2; as DNA is missing, the TRBD1 call by TCRdb cannot be tested. Germline V gives CDR1 GTSNPN, CDR2 SVGIG (reference sequence). This CDR3 is built from 11 residues. CDR3 protein: CACTGTGELFF.

The chain links TRBV5-1 to TRBJ2-7; TCRdb's D gene call, TRBD2, goes unchecked for lack of DNA. The CDR3 sequence is 13 residues long. Germline V gene sequence: CDR1 SGHRS, CDR2 YFSETQ. The CDR3 here is CASSYREGYEQYF.

CDR3: CSATDGQSYGYTF. This rearrangement joins TRBV20-1 to TRBJ1-2. This CDR3 is 13 amino acids long. Germline CDR1 is DFQATT and CDR2 is SNEGSKA (reference sequence).

V and J are TRBV7-9 and TRBJ2-2; the D call from TCRdb, TRBD2, cannot be confirmed without DNA. Germline values: CDR1 SEHNR, CDR2 FQNEAQ (reference sequence). There are 12 residues in the CDR3. The CDR3 spells CASRRGIGELFF.

The rearrangement uses TRBV28 and TRBJ2-1; TCRdb's D gene call, TRBD1, goes unchecked for lack of DNA. This CDR3 spans 16 amino acids. Germline CDR1 MDHEN, CDR2 SYDVKM. The CDR3 loop reads CASSPTRDRGFNEQFF.

The chain carries TRBV4-2 and TRBJ2-1; there is no DNA to check the TCRdb D call of TRBD2. Germline CDR1 reads LGHNA; CDR2 reads YNFKEQ. The CDR3 loop spans 16 amino acids. The CDR3 sequence: CASSQDKTGGLNEQFF.

The rearrangement links TRBV5-1 to TRBJ1-2; TCRdb's assignment of TRBD1 cannot be checked, as there is no DNA. Germline V gene data show CDR1 as SGHRS and CDR2 as YFSETQ. This CDR3 has 15 residues. CDR3 protein: CASSLTGTGDYGYTF.

The V and J genes are TRBV29-1 and TRBJ2-2; TCRdb selects TRBD2, and the lack of DNA leaves this call unchecked. The germline V gene has CDR1 SQVTM and CDR2 ANQGSEA. The CDR3 is 16 residues long. The CDR3 sequence is CSVVGVTRSNTGELFF.

The chain combines TRBV27 with TRBJ2-2; TCRdb indicates TRBD1, and absent DNA this call remains unverified. The CDR3 spans 15 residues. CDR1 and CDR2 from the germline V gene are MNHEY and SMNVEV (reference sequence). The CDR3 region is CASSLSGHYTGELFF.

The V and J genes are TRBV29-1 and TRBJ2-3; TCRdb's assignment of TRBD2 cannot be checked, as there is no DNA. The CDR3 length is 16 residues. Germline-derived CDR1 and CDR2 are SQVTM and ANQGSEA. CDR3 region: CSVENSRTSGSDTQYF.

V and J are TRBV11-2 and TRBJ1-2; TCRdb proposes TRBD1, but this gene call is untestable without DNA. The CDR3 loop spans 15 amino acids. Germline V gives CDR1 SGHAT, CDR2 FQNNGV. This CDR3 reads CASSLATGPLYGYTF.

This chain connects TRBV5-1 to TRBJ1-2; TCRdb outputs TRBD1, but without DNA this stays unchecked. The germline V gene encodes CDR1 SGHRS and CDR2 YFSETQ. The CDR3 sequence is 15 residues long. The CDR3 sequence: CASSLYGTENYGYTF.

J is TRBJ1-5 and V is TRBV5-1; the D gene TCRdb calls, TRBD1, cannot be checked with no DNA. In germline, CDR1 is SGHRS, CDR2 YFSETQ. The CDR3 extends over 15 amino acids. CDR3 residues: CASSEGTVSNQPQHF.

The chain links TRBV7-2 to TRBJ2-1. The CDR3 extends over 12 amino acids. In germline, CDR1 is SGHTA, CDR2 FQGNSA. The CDR3 protein is CASSSSTGKQFF.

The CDR3 loop is CASSQRVGTGADGYTF. V is TRBV3-1 and J is TRBJ1-2; TCRdb designates TRBD1, a call that cannot be tested without DNA. CDR3 length equals 16 residues. Germline CDR1 LGHDT, CDR2 YNNKEL (reference sequence).

The CDR3: CSASPTGGEQYF. The J gene is TRBJ2-7, the V gene TRBV20-1; absent DNA, TCRdb's TRBD1 call cannot be checked. The CDR3 totals 12 residues. The germline gives CDR1 DFQATT, CDR2 SNEGSKA (reference sequence).

The CDR3 protein is CASSQGGQGGSYEQYF. The J gene is TRBJ2-7, the V gene TRBV5-1; the D call of TRBD1 rests on TCRdb alone, since no DNA is present to check it. This CDR3 comprises 16 residues. In germline, CDR1 is SGHRS, CDR2 YFSETQ.